What follows is one T cell receptor (beta chain) and its context. Its antigen remains unidentified. This PCR relied on a set of 60 Vbeta primers and 13 Jbeta primers. Data came from immunoSEQ multiplex PCR; TCRdb stores just in-frame clones and leaves some out. The profile shows roughly 120,000 clones, roughly 80% of them singletons. This sample was included in a study of cytomegalovirus exposure and HLA in healthy donors. Whole-study context: Unique TCR beta sequences numbering about 100 million came from around 180 million T cells in an earlier analysis.

Regarding the study as a whole: Presence/absence analyses supposed approximately even sequencing depth among donors. Some segments of the V type, notably TRBV6-2 and TRBV6-3, were excluded as indistinguishable.

Trimming stripped 0 bases from V and 6 bases from J, with 17 bases between. In germline, CDR1 is KGHSH, CDR2 LQKENI. This CDR3 has 17 amino acids. Sequenced sample: PBMCs. The chain has TRBV18 and TRBJ2-2; a weak D match, TRBD2 (5 bases). The receptor was derived from a man aged 25-40 years in good health and CMV-seropositive. The CDR3: CASSPPGANLRAGELFF. CDR3 nucleotides: TGTGCCAGCTCACCACCGGGAGCGAACCTAAGGGCCGGGGAGCTGTTTTTT. Full variable domain (outside the CDR3, taken from reference TRBV18 and TRBJ2-2): NAGVMQNPRHLVRRRGQEARLRCSPMKGHSHVYWYRQLPEEGLKFMVYLQKENIIDESGMPKERFSAEFPKEGPSILRIQQVVRGDSAAYFCASSPPGANLRAGELFFGEGSRLTVL.